This TCR beta chain is from a study of monozygotic twins with inflammatory bowel disease. From its re-call of the 5' RACE reads, TCRdb lists each CDR3 protein once, without DNA. The sample totals around 200,000 distinct CDR3 sequences. This CDR3 spans 13 amino acids. Germline V CDR1 and CDR2: MNHEY, SVGAGI. This clonotype originated in a human donor with ulcerative colitis or Crohn's disease, or a healthy co-twin of an affected twin (not recorded which). The sequenced sample consisted of blood. The genes are TRBV6-5 and TRBJ2-7; absent DNA, TCRdb's TRBD1 call cannot be checked. This CDR3 is CASSQGGANEQYF.